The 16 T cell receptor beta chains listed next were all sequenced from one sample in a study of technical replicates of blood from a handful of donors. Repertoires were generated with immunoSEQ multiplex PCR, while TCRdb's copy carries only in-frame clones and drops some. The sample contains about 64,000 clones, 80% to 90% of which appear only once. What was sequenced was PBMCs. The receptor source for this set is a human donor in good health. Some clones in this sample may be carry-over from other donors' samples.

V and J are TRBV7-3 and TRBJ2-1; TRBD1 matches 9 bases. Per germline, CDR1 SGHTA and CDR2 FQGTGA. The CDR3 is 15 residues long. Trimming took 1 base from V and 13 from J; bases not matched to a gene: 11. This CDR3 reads CASSLMGTGRGEQFF. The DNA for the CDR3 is TGTGCCAGCAGCTTAATGGGGACAGGGAGGGGGGAACAGTTCTTC.

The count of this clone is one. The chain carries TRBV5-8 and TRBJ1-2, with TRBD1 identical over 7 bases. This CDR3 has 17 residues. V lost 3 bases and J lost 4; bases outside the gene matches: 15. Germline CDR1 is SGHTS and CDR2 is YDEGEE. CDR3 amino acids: CASSSQGKEVRTYGYTF. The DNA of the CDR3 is TGTGCCAGCAGCTCACAGGGGAAAGAGGTGCGGACCTATGGCTACACCTTC.

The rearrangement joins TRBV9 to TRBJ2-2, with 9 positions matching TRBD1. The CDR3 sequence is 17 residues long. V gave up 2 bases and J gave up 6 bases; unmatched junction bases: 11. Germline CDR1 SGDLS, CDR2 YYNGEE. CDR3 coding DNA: TGTGCCAGCAGCGTGAGTCCGGGACAGGGAAATGCCGGGGAGCTGTTTTTT. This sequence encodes CASSVSPGQGNAGELFF.

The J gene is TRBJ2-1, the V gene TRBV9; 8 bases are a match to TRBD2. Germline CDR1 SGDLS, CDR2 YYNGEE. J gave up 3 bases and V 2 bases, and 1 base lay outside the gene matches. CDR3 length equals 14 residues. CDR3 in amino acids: CASSVSGDYNEQFF. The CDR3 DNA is TGTGCCAGCAGCGTTAGCGGGGACTACAATGAGCAGTTCTTC.

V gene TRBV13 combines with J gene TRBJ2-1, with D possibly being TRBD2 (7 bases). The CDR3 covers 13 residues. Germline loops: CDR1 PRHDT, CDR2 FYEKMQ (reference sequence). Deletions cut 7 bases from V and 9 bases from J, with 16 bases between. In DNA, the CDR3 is TGTGCCAGCATCCCCCCCGGGGGGCGTGAGCAGTTCTTC. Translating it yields CASIPPGGREQFF. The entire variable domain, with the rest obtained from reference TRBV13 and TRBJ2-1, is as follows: AAGVIQSPRHLIKEKRETATLKCYPIPRHDTVYWYQQGPGQDPQFLISFYEKMQSDKGSIPDRFSAQQFSDYHSELNMSSLELGDSALYFCASIPPGGREQFFGPGTRLTVL.

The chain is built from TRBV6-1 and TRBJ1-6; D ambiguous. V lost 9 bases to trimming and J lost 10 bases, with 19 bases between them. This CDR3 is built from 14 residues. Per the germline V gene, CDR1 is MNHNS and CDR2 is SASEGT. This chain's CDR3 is CARDLGWAGSPLHF. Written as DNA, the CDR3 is TGTGCCAGGGACTTGGGGTGGGCTGGGTCACCCCTCCACTTT.

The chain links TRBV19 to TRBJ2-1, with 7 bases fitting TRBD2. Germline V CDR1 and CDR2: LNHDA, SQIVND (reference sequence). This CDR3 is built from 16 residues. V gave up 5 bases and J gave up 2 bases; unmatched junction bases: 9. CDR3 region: CASSPRGGGAYNEQFF. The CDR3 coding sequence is TGTGCCAGTAGTCCCCGTGGGGGAGGGGCCTACAATGAGCAGTTCTTC.

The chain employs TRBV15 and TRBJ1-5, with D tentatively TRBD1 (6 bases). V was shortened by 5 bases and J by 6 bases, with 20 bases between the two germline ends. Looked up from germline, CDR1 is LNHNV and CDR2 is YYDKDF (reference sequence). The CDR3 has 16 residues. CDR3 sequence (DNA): TGTGCCACCAGCCCCCCTGGTGGGGGGGCTTTTCAGCCCCAGCATTTT. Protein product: CATSPPGGGAFQPQHF.

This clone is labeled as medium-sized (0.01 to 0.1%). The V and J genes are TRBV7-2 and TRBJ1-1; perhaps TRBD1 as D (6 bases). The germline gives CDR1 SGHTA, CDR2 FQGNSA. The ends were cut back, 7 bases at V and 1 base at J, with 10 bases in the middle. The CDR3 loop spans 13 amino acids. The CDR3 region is CASNWGPNTEAFF. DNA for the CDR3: TGTGCCAGCAACTGGGGGCCGAACACTGAAGCTTTCTTT.

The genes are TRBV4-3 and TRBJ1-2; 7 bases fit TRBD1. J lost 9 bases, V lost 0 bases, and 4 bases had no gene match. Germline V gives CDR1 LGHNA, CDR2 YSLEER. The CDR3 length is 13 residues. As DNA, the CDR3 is TGCGCCAGCAGCCAAGACTACAGGGGTCGCTACACCTTC. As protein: CASSQDYRGRYTF.

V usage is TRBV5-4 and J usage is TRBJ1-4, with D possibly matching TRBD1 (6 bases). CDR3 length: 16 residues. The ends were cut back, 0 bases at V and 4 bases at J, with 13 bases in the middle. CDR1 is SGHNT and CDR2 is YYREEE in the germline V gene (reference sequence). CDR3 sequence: CASSLGGQGNNEKLFF. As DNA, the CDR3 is TGTGCCAGCAGCTTGGGGGGGCAGGGTAATAATGAAAAACTGTTTTTT.

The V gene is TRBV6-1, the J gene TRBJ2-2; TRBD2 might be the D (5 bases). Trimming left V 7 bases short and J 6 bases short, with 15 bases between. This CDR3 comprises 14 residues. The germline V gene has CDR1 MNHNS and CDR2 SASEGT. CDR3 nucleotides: TGTGCCAGCATGGGTGGGCCGAGGGCCGGGGAGCTGTTTTTT. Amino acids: CASMGGPRAGELFF.

The CDR3 DNA sequence: TGCGCCAGCAATACCCAAGCGCCCTCCTACAATGAGCAGTTCTTC. This codes for CASNTQAPSYNEQFF. V usage is TRBV5-1 and J usage is TRBJ2-1; no reliable D call. The ends were cut back, 6 bases at V and 0 bases at J, with 13 bases in the middle. The V gene's germline CDR1 is SGHRS and CDR2 YFSETQ. This CDR3 has 15 amino acids.

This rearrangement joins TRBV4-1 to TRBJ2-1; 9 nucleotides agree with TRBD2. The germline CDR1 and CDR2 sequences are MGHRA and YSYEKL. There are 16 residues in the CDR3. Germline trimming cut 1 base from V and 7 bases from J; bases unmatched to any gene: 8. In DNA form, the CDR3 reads TGCGCCAGCAGCCAAGCGGGCGGGAGGGCCAGGAATGAGCAGTTCTTC. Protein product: CASSQAGGRARNEQFF.

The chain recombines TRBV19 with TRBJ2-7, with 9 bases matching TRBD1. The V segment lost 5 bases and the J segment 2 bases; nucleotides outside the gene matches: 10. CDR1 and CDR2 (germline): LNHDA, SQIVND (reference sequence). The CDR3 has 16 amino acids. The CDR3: CASSYLQGARTYEQYF. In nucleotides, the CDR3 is TGTGCCAGTAGTTACCTACAGGGGGCGAGAACCTACGAGCAGTACTTC.

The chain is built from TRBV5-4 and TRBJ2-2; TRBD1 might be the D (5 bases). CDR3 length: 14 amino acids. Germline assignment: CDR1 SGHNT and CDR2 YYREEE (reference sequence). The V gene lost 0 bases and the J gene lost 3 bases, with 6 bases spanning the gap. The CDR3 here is CASSLGTYTGELFF. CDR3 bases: TGTGCCAGCAGCTTGGGGACATACACCGGGGAGCTGTTTTTT.